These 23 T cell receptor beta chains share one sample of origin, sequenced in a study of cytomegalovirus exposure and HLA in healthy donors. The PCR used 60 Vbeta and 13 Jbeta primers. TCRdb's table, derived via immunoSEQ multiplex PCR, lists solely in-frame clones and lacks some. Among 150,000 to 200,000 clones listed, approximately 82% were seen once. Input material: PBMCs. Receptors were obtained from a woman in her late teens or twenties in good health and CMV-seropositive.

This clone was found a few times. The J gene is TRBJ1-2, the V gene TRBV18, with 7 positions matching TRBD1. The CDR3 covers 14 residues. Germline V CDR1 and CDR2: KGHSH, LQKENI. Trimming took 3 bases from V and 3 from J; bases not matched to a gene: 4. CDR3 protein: CASSPRDRDYGYTF. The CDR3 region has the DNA TGTGCCAGCTCACCCCGGGACAGAGACTATGGCTACACCTTC.

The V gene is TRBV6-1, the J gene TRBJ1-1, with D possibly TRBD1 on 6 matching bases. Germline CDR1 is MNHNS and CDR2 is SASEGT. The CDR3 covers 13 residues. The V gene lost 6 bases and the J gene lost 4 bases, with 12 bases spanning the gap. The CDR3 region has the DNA TGTGCCAGCAGCCGAGGGGGGGTCACTGAAGCTTTCTTT. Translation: CASSRGGVTEAFF.

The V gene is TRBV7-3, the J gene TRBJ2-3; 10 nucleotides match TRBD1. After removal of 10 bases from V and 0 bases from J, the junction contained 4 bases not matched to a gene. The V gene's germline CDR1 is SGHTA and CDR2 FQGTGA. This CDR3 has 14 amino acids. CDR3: CATRQGASTDTQYF. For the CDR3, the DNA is TGTGCCACCCGACAGGGGGCCAGCACAGATACGCAGTATTTT. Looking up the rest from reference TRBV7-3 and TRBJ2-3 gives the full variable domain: GAGVSQTPSNKVTEKGKYVELRCDPISGHTALYWYRQSLGQGPEFLIYFQGTGAADDSGLPNDRFFAVRPEGSVSTLKIQRTERGDSAVYLCATRQGASTDTQYFGPGTRLTVL.

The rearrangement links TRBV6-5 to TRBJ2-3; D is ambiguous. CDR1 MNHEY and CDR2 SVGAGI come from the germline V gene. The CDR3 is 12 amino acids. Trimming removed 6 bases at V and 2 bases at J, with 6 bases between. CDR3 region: CASSSLTDTQYF. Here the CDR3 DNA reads TGTGCCAGCAGCTCCCTCACAGATACGCAGTATTTT.

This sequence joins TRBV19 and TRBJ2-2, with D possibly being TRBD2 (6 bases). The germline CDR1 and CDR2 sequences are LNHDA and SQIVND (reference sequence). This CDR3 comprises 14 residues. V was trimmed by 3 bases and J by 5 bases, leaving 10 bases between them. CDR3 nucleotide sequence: TGTGCCAGTAGTATGGGAGGCGGAACCGGGGAGCTGTTTTTT. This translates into CASSMGGGTGELFF.

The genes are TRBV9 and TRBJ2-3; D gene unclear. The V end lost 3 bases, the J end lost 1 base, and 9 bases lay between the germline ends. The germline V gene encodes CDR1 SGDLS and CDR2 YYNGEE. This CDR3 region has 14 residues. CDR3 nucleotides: TGTGCCAGCAGCGGGGTAGCTGGCACAGATACGCAGTATTTT. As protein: CASSGVAGTDTQYF.

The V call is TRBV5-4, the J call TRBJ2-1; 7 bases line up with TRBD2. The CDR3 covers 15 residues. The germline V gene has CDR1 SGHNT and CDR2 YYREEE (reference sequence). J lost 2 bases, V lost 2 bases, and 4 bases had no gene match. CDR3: CASSFRRGAYNEQFF. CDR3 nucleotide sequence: TGTGCCAGCAGCTTCCGACGGGGGGCCTACAATGAGCAGTTCTTC.

In DNA, the CDR3 is TGCGCCAGCAGTGAGGGTTCGGTTGAAGCTTTCTTT. It translates to CASSEGSVEAFF. This sequence joins TRBV10-1 and TRBJ1-1; no clear D. The CDR3 covers 12 residues. V dropped 2 bases and J dropped 7 bases, with 8 bases sitting between them. Germline-derived CDR1 and CDR2 are WNHNN and SYGVQD (reference sequence).

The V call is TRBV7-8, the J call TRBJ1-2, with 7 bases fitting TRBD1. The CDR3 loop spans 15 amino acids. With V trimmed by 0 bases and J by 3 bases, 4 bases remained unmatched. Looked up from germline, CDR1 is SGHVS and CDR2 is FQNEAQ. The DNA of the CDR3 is TGTGCCAGCAGCTTAGCGAGGGGGCCGGACTATGGCTACACCTTC. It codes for CASSLARGPDYGYTF.

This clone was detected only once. CDR3 sequence: CASSLPGVGEKLFF. The DNA of the CDR3 is TGTGCCAGCAGTTTACCAGGGGTAGGGGAAAAACTGTTTTTT. The rearrangement uses TRBV28 and TRBJ1-4, with D possibly matching TRBD1 (6 bases). The CDR3 extends over 14 amino acids. Germline lookup yields CDR1 MDHEN and CDR2 SYDVKM. With 2 bases removed from V and 8 bases from J, the gap between germline ends came to 12 bases.

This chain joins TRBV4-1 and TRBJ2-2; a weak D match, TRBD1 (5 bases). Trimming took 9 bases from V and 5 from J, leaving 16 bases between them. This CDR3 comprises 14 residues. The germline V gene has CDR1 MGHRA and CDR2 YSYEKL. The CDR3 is CASTQGPRTGELFF. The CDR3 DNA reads TGCGCCAGTACCCAGGGTCCGAGGACCGGGGAGCTGTTTTTT.

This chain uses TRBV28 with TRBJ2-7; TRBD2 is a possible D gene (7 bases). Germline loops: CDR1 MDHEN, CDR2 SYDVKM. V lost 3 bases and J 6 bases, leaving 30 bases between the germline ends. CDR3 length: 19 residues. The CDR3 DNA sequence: TGTGCCAGCAGTTTCGGGCGGGGGCTGGGACTCAGGGATATGGCCGAGCAGTACGTC. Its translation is CASSFGRGLGLRDMAEQYV.

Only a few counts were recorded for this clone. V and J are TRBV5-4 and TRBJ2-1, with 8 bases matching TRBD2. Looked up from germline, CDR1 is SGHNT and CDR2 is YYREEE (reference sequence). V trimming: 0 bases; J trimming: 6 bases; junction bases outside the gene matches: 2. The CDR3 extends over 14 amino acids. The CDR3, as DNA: TGTGCCAGCAGCTTGGCGGGGGGGGTCAATGAGCAGTTCTTC. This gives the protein CASSLAGGVNEQFF.

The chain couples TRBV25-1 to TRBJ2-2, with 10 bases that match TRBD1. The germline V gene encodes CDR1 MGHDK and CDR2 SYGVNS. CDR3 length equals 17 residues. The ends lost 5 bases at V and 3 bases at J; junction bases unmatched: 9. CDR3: CASSPARGQGHTGELFF. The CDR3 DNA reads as TGTGCCAGCAGTCCGGCCCGGGGACAGGGGCACACCGGGGAGCTGTTTTTT.

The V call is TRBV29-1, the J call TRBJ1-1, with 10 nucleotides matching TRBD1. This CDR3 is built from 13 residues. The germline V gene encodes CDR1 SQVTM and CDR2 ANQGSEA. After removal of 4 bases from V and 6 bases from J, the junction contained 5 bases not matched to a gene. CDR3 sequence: CSVGQGAIPEAFF. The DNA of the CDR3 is TGCAGCGTTGGACAGGGGGCGATTCCTGAAGCTTTCTTT.

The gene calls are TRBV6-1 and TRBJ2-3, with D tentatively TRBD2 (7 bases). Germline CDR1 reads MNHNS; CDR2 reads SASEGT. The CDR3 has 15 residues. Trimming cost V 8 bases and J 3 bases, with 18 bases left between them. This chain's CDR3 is CASFIGGARTDTQYF. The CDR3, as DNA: TGTGCCAGCTTTATTGGGGGGGCGCGGACAGATACGCAGTATTTT.

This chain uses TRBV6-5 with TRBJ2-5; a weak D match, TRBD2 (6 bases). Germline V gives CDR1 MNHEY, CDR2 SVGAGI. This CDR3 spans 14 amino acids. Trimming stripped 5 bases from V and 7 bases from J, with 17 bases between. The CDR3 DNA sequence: TGTGCCAGCAGTAGCGGGCGGGACCCGTTGACCCAGTACTTC. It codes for CASSSGRDPLTQYF.

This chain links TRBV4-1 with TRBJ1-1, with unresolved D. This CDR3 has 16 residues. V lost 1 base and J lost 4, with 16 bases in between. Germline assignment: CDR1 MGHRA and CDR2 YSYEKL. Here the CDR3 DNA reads TGCGCCAGCAGCCAAGGGTTCCCAGGAGGGAGCACTGAAGCTTTCTTT. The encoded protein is CASSQGFPGGSTEAFF.

The CDR3 bases are TGTGCCAGCAGCTCCCCAGGGGTCCCCTACGAGCAGTACTTC. Translated: CASSSPGVPYEQYF. This chain joins TRBV5-4 and TRBJ2-7, with TRBD1 as a possible D gene (6 bases). This CDR3 contains 14 residues. From germline, CDR1 is SGHNT and CDR2 YYREEE (reference sequence). V lost 3 bases and J lost 2, with 12 bases in between.

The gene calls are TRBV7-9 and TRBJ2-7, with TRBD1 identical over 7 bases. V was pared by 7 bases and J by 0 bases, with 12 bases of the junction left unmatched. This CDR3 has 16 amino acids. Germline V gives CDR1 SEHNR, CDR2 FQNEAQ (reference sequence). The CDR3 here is CASTTSGGPHSYEQYV. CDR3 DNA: TGTGCCAGCACCACCTCAGGGGGACCCCACTCCTACGAGCAGTACGTC.

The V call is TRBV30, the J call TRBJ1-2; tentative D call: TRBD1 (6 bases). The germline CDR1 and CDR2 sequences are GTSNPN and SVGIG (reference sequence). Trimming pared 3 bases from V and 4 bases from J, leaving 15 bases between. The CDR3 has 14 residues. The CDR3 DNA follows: TGTGCCTGGAGCGCCGGACAGATAAGCTATGGCTACACCTTC. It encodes CAWSAGQISYGYTF. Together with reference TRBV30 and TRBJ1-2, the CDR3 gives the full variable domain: SQTIHQWPATLVQPVGSPLSLECTVEGTSNPNLYWYRQAAGRGLQLLFYSVGIGQISSEVPQNLSASRPQDRQFILSSKKLLLSDSGFYLCAWSAGQISYGYTFGSGTRLTVV.

This CDR3 reads CASSVLGGATEAFF. The CDR3 DNA follows: TGTGCCAGCAGCGTATTGGGAGGGGCCACTGAAGCTTTCTTT. The J gene is TRBJ1-1, the V gene TRBV11-1; D is perhaps TRBD1 (5 bases). The CDR3 sequence is 14 residues long. The V gene lost 5 bases and the J gene lost 4 bases, with 14 bases spanning the gap. Germline V lookup: CDR1 SGHAT, CDR2 FQDESV (reference sequence).

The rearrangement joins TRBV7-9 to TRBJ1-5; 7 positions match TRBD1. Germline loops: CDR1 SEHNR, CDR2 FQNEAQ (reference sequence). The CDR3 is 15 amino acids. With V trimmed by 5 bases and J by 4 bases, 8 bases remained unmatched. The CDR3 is CASSQDRWQNQPQHF. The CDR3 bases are TGTGCCAGCAGCCAGGACAGGTGGCAGAATCAGCCCCAGCATTTT.